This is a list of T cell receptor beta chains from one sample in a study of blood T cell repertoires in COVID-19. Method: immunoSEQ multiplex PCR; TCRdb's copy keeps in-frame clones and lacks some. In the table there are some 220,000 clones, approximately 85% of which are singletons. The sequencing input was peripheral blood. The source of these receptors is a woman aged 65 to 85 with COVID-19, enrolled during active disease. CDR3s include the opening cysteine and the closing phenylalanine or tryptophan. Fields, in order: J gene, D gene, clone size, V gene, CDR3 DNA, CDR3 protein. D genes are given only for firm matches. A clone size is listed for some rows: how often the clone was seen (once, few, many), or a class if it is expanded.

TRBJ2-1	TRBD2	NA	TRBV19	TGTGCCAGTAGTCCCCGACTAGCGGCACACAACAATGAGCAGTTCTTC	CASSPRLAAHNNEQFF
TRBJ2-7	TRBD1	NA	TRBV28	TGTGCCAGCAGTCAACCCGGGACAGGGAAATCCTACGAGCAGTACTTC	CASSQPGTGKSYEQYF
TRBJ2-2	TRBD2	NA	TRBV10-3	TGTGCCATCAGTGAGATCGGGCTAGCGGGAGCAAACACCGGGGAGCTGTTTTTT	CAISEIGLAGANTGELFF
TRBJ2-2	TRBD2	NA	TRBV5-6	TGTGCCAGCAGCTCCCCCATTCTAGCGGAGAACACCGGGGAGCTGTTTTTT	CASSSPILAENTGELFF
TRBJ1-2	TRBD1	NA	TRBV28	TGTGCCAGCAGTTTAGTGGACAGGAACAATGGCTACACCTTC	CASSLVDRNNGYTF
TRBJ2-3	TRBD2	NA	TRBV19	TGTGCCAGTAGTTTACTAGCGGGAGGCCGCACAGATACGCAGTATTTT	CASSLLAGGRTDTQYF
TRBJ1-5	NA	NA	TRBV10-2	TGCGCCAGCAGTGATTTGTGGCAGTCTCCCTTCCAGCATTTT	CASSDLWQSPFQHF
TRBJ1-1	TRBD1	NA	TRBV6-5	TGTGCCAGCAGTTACGGGACAGCGAACACTGAAGCTTTCTTT	CASSYGTANTEAFF
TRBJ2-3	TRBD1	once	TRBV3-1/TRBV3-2	TGTGCCAGCAGCCGCCGTCAGGGGGTGGAAGATACGCAGTATTTT	CASSRRQGVEDTQYF
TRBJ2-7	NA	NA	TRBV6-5	TGTGCCAGCAGTTACTCGTCCGGGACACCGTCGTACGAGCAGTACTTC	CASSYSSGTPSYEQYF
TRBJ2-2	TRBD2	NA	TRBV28	TGTGCCAGCAGTTTTACGACTAGCGGGAACACCGGGGAGCTGTTTTTT	CASSFTTSGNTGELFF
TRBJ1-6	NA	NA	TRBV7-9	TGTGCCAGCAGCTTATTTACAGATCTTAATTCACCCCTCCACTTT	CASSLFTDLNSPLHF
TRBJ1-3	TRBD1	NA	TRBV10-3	TGTGCCATCGGGGAACAGGGGAACTATGGAAACACCATATATTTT	CAIGEQGNYGNTIYF
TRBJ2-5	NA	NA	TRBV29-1	TGCAGCGTATCCGACAGCAAAGAGACCCAGTACTTC	CSVSDSKETQYF
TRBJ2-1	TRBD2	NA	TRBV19	TGTGCCAGTAGTGGGGGACTAGCTAGCTCCTACAATGAGCAGTTCTTC	CASSGGLASSYNEQFF
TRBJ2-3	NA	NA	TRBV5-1	TGCGCCAGCAGCTATGGACAGTCCACAGATACGCAGTATTTT	CASSYGQSTDTQYF
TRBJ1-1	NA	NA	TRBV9	TGTGCCAGCAGCGCTCAAGCGGCTCAGAACACTGAAGCTTTCTTT	CASSAQAAQNTEAFF
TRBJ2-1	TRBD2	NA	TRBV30	TGTGCCTGGAGTGTACGATCCGGGACTAGCGTAGTAAATGAGCAGTTCTTC	CAWSVRSGTSVVNEQFF
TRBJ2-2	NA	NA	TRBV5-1	TGCGCCAGCAGCTTGGTCCAGGGGGGCACCGGGGAGCTGTTTTTT	CASSLVQGGTGELFF